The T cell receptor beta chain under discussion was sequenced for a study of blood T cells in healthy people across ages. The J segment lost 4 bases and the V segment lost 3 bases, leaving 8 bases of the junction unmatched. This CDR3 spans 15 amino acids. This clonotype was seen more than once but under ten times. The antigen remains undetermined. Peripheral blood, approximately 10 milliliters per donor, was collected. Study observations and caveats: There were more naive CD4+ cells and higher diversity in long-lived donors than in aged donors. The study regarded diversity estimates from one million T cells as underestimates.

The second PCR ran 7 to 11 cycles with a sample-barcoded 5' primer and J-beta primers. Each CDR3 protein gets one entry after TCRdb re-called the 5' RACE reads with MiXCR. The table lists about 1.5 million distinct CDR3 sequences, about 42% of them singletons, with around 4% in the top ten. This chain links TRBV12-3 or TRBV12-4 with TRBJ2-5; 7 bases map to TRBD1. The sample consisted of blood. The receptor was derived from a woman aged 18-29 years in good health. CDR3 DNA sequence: TGTGCCAGCAGTTTTGGGGACAGCGGACGAGAGACCCAGTACTTC. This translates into CASSFGDSGRETQYF.